This T cell receptor beta chain was sequenced for a study of cytomegalovirus exposure and HLA in healthy donors. Regarding the study as a whole: The majority of TCR sequences were rare, yet some public TCRs appeared in many donors.

This CDR3 region has 16 residues. Trimming left V 1 base short and J 4 bases short, with 16 bases between. Germline CDR1 SEHNR, CDR2 FQNEAQ (reference sequence). In the case of this clone: Its antigen is unknown.

Researchers ran the PCR with 60 Vbeta and 13 Jbeta primers. This table comes from immunoSEQ multiplex PCR, and its TCRdb copy is limited to in-frame clones, with some not included. The sample holds 150,000 to 200,000 clones, approximately 80% seen once. What was sequenced was PBMCs. The chain links TRBV7-9 to TRBJ1-1; a possible D gene is TRBD1 (6 bases). This receptor was obtained from a woman younger than 30 in good health and CMV-seronegative. CDR3 loop: CASSLEQGYETTEAFF. CDR3 coding DNA: TGTGCCAGCAGCTTAGAACAGGGATATGAAACCACTGAAGCTTTCTTT. The full variable domain, in which reference TRBV7-9 and TRBJ1-1 provide the parts outside the CDR3, is DTGVSQNPRHKITKRGQNVTFRCDPISEHNRLYWYRQTLGQGPEFLTYFQNEAQLEKSRLLSDRFSAERPKGSFSTLEIQRTEQGDSAMYLCASSLEQGYETTEAFFGQGTRLTVV.